A single sample gave rise to the 15 T cell receptor beta chains below, sequenced in a study of cytomegalovirus exposure and HLA in healthy donors (dated by TCRdb to the late 2010s). The library was generated by the immunoSEQ multiplex PCR assay. The multiplex PCR relied on a mix of 60 forward primers for TCR Vbeta segments and 13 reverse primers for TCR Jbeta segments. TCRdb's version of the immuneACCESS table is confined to in-frame rearrangements and falls short of the full clone set. An unresolved V gene accounts for under half of the shortfall where checked; the remainder is of unknown origin. The sample data list 150,000 to 200,000 clones, and roughly two thirds of these were observed just once. The ten largest clones take up 2.5% to 3.5% of the sample. Specimen: PBMCs. These receptors all stem from a woman in her forties in good health and CMV-seropositive.

The CDR3 loop is CASSLSPDRGLYSPLHF. CDR3 nucleotide sequence: TGTGCCAGCAGCTTATCCCCTGACAGGGGGCTTTATTCACCCCTCCACTTT. The J gene is TRBJ1-6, the V gene TRBV7-2; the match to TRBD1 covers 10 bases. Germline trimming cut 2 bases from V and 8 bases from J; bases unmatched to any gene: 9. CDR1 is SGHTA, CDR2 FQGNSA, per germline. The CDR3 runs to 17 residues.

This clone appeared a single time. This rearrangement joins TRBV9 to TRBJ1-1; D possibly corresponds to TRBD1 (5 bases). Germline V gene lookup returns CDR1 SGDLS and CDR2 YYNGEE. The V gene lost 3 bases and the J gene lost 7 bases, with 10 bases spanning the gap. The CDR3 has 12 amino acids. Written as DNA, the CDR3 is TGTGCCAGCAGCGCGGACACACATGAAGCTTTCTTT. Its translation is CASSADTHEAFF. Looking up the rest from reference TRBV9 and TRBJ1-1 gives the full variable domain: DSGVTQTPKHLITATGQRVTLRCSPRSGDLSVYWYQQSLDQGLQFLIQYYNGEERAKGNILERFSAQQFPDLHSELNLSSLELGDSALYFCASSADTHEAFFGQGTRLTVV.

The chain combines TRBV2 with TRBJ1-4, with a tentative D call TRBD1 (5 bases). This CDR3 region has 13 residues. The germline V and J ends were trimmed by 8 bases and 4 bases, with 11 bases remaining between them. Germline CDR1 reads SNHLY; CDR2 reads FYNNEI. CDR3 coding DNA: TGTGCCAGCCTGACAGTCCTTAATGAAAAACTGTTTTTT. Translating gives CASLTVLNEKLFF.

On this clone itself: Other DNA variants within this sample encode the same CDR3. The CDR3: CASSFYLAGDLTGELFF. DNA for the CDR3: TGCGCCAGCAGCTTTTATCTAGCGGGGGACCTAACCGGGGAGCTGTTTTTT. The chain recombines TRBV5-1 with TRBJ2-2; 10 positions agree with TRBD2. The CDR3 is made up of 17 amino acids. CDR1 and CDR2 from the germline V gene are SGHRS and YFSETQ. The junction had 9 bases not matched to a gene; V was cut back by 2 bases and J by 5 bases.

J is TRBJ2-3 and V is TRBV5-1; 10 nucleotides align to TRBD1. The germline V gene encodes CDR1 SGHRS and CDR2 YFSETQ. CDR3 size: 17 residues. Germline trimming cut 2 bases from V and 3 bases from J; bases unmatched to any gene: 9. The CDR3 sequence is CASSFVTGTGETDTQYF. For the CDR3, the DNA is TGCGCCAGCAGCTTCGTCACCGGGACAGGGGAAACAGATACGCAGTATTTT.

This chain joins TRBV5-6 and TRBJ2-7, with 7 bases that match TRBD2. CDR1 and CDR2 (germline): SGHDT, YYEEEE. Trimming took 0 bases from V and 11 from J; bases not matched to a gene: 2. The CDR3 totals 11 residues. This chain's CDR3 is CASSLGGGEYF. The CDR3 DNA is TGTGCCAGCAGCTTGGGGGGAGGGGAGTACTTC.

There are a few counts of this clone. The V call is TRBV10-2, the J call TRBJ2-7, with 8 bases lining up with TRBD1. This CDR3 spans 17 amino acids. Germline assignment: CDR1 WSHSY and CDR2 SAAADI. The trim removed 8 bases at V and 5 bases at J, leaving 20 bases unmatched. The CDR3 DNA sequence: TGCGCCAGCCGCCAGCGCCCAGGACAGGGTTACGTCGACGAGCAGTACTTC. Amino acids: CASRQRPGQGYVDEQYF.

The rearrangement uses TRBV29-1 and TRBJ1-2, with D tentatively TRBD1 (5 bases). The germline gives CDR1 SQVTM, CDR2 ANQGSEA. This CDR3 comprises 12 residues. V shed 4 bases and J shed 4 bases, with 10 bases lying between them. This CDR3 is CSVVRAFYGYTF. In DNA, the CDR3 is TGCAGCGTTGTCAGGGCTTTCTATGGCTACACCTTC.

In regard to this clone: The junction shows a germline mismatch at one end, possibly a read error. In DNA, the CDR3 is TGTGCCAGCAGGACGACAGCAAACTATGGCTACCCCTTC. As protein: CASRTTANYGYPF. The genes are TRBV28 and TRBJ1-2; D is possibly TRBD1 (5 bases). Germline-derived CDR1 and CDR2 are MDHEN and SYDVKM. The length of the CDR3 is 13 residues.

The chain uses TRBV5-1 and TRBJ2-1, with 10 bases that match TRBD2. This CDR3 is built from 17 residues. Trimming cost V 4 bases and J 6 bases; bases outside gene matches: 13. Germline V CDR1 and CDR2: SGHRS, YFSETQ. CDR3 in amino acids: CASSPDLRLAGVNEQFF. The CDR3 DNA follows: TGCGCCAGCAGCCCGGATCTCCGCCTAGCGGGGGTCAATGAGCAGTTCTTC.

This chain's CDR3 is CASSYSSQGSNQPQHF. DNA of the CDR3: TGTGCCAGCAGTTACTCGTCGCAGGGGAGCAATCAGCCCCAGCATTTT. This sequence joins TRBV6-5 and TRBJ1-5; possibly TRBD1 for D (6 bases). Trimming left V 0 bases short and J 1 base short, with 10 bases between. The CDR3 totals 16 residues. The germline CDR1 and CDR2 sequences are MNHEY and SVGAGI.

This clone was found once. The chain carries TRBV29-1 and TRBJ2-3; a weak D match, TRBD1 (5 bases). Germline V CDR1 and CDR2: SQVTM, ANQGSEA. This CDR3 contains 11 residues. V was cut by 6 bases and J by 4 bases, with 8 bases left in between. The DNA for the CDR3 is TGCAGCGTGCCCAGGGCAGATACGCAGTATTTT. Protein product: CSVPRADTQYF.

The rearrangement links TRBV5-6 to TRBJ1-1, with 10 bases fitting TRBD1. With V trimmed by 4 bases and J by 3 bases, 12 bases remained unmatched. Germline V CDR1 and CDR2: SGHDT, YYEEEE. This CDR3 has 17 residues. CDR3 region: CASSLRDRGLEDTEAFF. The CDR3 DNA reads as TGTGCCAGCAGCCTGCGGGACAGGGGATTAGAGGACACTGAAGCTTTCTTT.

This chain uses TRBV2 with TRBJ1-5; D might be TRBD1 (6 bases). V was clipped by 5 bases and J by 7 bases, with 15 bases between them. This CDR3 contains 14 residues. Germline lookup yields CDR1 SNHLY and CDR2 FYNNEI. CDR3 amino acids: CASSSQGSRQPQHF. CDR3 nucleotide sequence: TGTGCCAGCAGTTCACAGGGTTCCAGGCAGCCCCAGCATTTT.

V gene TRBV4-3 combines with J gene TRBJ2-3; 7 bases line up with TRBD2. The CDR3 is 16 amino acids. Germline loops: CDR1 LGHNA, CDR2 YSLEER. Unmatched junction bases numbered 13, after V lost 3 bases and J lost 7 bases. The CDR3 nucleotides read TGCGCCAGCAGCCAGGGGACTACTGACGTTCGGAATACGCAGTATTTT. It is translated as CASSQGTTDVRNTQYF.